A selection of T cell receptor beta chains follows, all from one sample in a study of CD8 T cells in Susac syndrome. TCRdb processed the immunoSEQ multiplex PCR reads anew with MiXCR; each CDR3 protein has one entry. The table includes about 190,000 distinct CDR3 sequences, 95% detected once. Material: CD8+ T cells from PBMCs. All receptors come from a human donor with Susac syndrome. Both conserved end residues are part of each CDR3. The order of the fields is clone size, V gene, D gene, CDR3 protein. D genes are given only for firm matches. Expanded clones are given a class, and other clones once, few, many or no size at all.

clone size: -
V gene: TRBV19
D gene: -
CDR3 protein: CASDDGTALNQPQHF

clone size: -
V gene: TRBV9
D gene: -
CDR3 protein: CASSVDGGTSYEQYF

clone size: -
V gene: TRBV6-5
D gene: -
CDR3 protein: CASSLLPPGSGNTIYF

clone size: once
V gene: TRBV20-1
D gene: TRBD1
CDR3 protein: CSARTGDGYTF

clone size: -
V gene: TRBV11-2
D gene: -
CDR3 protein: CASSSVELTGELFF

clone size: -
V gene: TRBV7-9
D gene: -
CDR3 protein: CASSSGLPPNTQYF

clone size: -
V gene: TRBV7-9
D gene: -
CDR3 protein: CASRARGNTEAFF

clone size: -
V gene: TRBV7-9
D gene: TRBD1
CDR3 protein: CASRSTGVGEQYF

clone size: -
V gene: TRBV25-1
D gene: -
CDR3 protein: CASSESDYQETQYF

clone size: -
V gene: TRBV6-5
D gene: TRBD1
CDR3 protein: CASSWIQGVPNEQFF

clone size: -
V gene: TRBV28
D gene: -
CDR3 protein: CASSFQLLETDTQYF

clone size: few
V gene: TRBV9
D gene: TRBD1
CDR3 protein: CASSTGTASYEQYF

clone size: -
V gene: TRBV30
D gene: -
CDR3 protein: CAYDRREQYF

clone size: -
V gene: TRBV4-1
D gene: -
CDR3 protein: CASSRPAGRNEQFF

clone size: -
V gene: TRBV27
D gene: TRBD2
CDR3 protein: CASKTSGIYNEQFF

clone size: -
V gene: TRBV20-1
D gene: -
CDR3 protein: CSAPLGGLSEQYF

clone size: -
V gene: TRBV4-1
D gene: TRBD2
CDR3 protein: CASSQPGLAGAWTGELFF